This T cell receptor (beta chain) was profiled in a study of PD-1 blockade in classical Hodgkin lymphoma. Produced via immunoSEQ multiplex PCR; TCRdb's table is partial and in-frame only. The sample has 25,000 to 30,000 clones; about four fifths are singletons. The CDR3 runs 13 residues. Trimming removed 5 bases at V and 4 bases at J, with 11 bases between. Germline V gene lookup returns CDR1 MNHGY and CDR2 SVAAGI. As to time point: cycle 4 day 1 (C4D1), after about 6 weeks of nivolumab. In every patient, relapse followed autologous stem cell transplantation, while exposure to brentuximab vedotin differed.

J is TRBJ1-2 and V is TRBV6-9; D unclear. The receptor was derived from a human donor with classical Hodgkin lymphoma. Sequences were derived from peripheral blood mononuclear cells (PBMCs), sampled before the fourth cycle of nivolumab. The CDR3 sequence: CASSHLGSYGYTF. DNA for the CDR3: TGTGCCAGCAGTCACCTGGGGTCCTATGGCTACACCTTC.